What follows are 17 T cell receptor beta chains derived from one specimen sequenced in a study of control samples from healthy donors and cancer patients. Sequenced by immunoSEQ multiplex PCR; TCRdb stores in-frame clones only, minus some. In the table there are 150,000 to 200,000 clones, 96% of which are singletons. Material: blood. The receptors shown here come from a young woman in good health.

The genes are TRBV2 and TRBJ1-4; weak D call: TRBD1 (5 bases). The CDR3 extends over 15 amino acids. Germline CDR1 SNHLY, CDR2 FYNNEI. Trimming left V 4 bases short and J 5 bases short, with 14 bases between. The CDR3 sequence is CASSAGGPGNEKLFF. CDR3 nucleotides: TGTGCCAGCAGTGCGGGGGGACCCGGGAATGAAAAACTGTTTTTT.

CDR3 sequence: CASSQDSVDTQYF. The CDR3 bases are TGTGCCAGCAGCCAAGATTCAGTAGATACGCAGTATTTT. This rearrangement joins TRBV3-1 (or the pseudogene TRBV3-2) to TRBJ2-3; D is ambiguous. The CDR3 runs to 13 residues. Germline V lookup: CDR1 LGHDT, CDR2 YNNKEL (reference sequence). Trimming left V 0 bases short and J 5 bases short, with 6 bases between.

The chain is built from TRBV4-1 and TRBJ1-6; the D is unclear. Between the trimmed V and J ends, which lost 1 base and 10 bases, there was a span of 11 bases. This CDR3 region has 14 residues. From germline, CDR1 is MGHRA and CDR2 YSYEKL. CDR3 sequence: CASSQGGVLSPLHF. In DNA form, the CDR3 reads TGCGCCAGCAGCCAAGGCGGGGTTCTATCACCCCTCCACTTT.

V and J are TRBV24-1 and TRBJ2-1; 13 bases align to TRBD2. Germline V gene sequence: CDR1 KGHDR, CDR2 SFDVKD. The CDR3 spans 15 residues. V gave up 1 base and J gave up 10 bases; unmatched junction bases: 3. CDR3 in DNA: TGTGCCACCAGTGATTTAGGACTAGCGGGAGACGAGCAGTTCTTC. Translated: CATSDLGLAGDEQFF.

The V call is TRBV14, the J call TRBJ2-3; D uncertain. There are 12 residues in the CDR3. The V gene lost 5 bases and the J gene lost 6 bases, with 9 bases spanning the gap. Germline V CDR1 and CDR2: SGHDN, FVKESK. CDR3 protein: CASSSSRDTQYF. CDR3 sequence (DNA): TGTGCCAGCAGCTCCTCTAGGGATACGCAGTATTTT.

The chain has TRBV11-3 and TRBJ2-1; 10 nucleotides agree with TRBD2. The CDR3 is 18 amino acids. V shed 3 bases and J 6 bases; nucleotides not matched to a gene: 14. Germline lookup yields CDR1 SGHNT and CDR2 YENEEA. DNA of the CDR3: TGTGCCAGCAGCTTGGGAGGTCCTAGCGGGAGCCGAGTCAATGAGCAGTTCTTC. It yields the protein CASSLGGPSGSRVNEQFF.

This chain joins TRBV19 and TRBJ1-2; possibly TRBD1 for D (5 bases). The V gene's germline CDR1 is LNHDA and CDR2 SQIVND (reference sequence). The V gene lost 7 bases and the J gene lost 5 bases, with 20 bases spanning the gap. CDR3 length: 15 amino acids. CDR3 nucleotide sequence: TGTGCCAGTAACCACGGTTCCAGGGAAGGGTATGGCTACACCTTC. Translating it yields CASNHGSREGYGYTF.

This chain links TRBV18 with TRBJ1-1; D gene uncertain. Trimming stripped 1 base from V and 1 base from J, with 10 bases between. CDR1 is KGHSH, CDR2 LQKENI, per germline. CDR3 length: 15 residues. The CDR3 reads CASSPRSAENTEAFF. The CDR3 DNA follows: TGTGCCAGCTCACCACGCTCGGCGGAGAACACTGAAGCTTTCTTT.

This rearrangement joins TRBV19 to TRBJ2-7; 7 nucleotides line up with TRBD2. The CDR3 spans 15 residues. J was trimmed by 2 bases and V by 5 bases; bases with no gene match: 9. Germline assignment: CDR1 LNHDA and CDR2 SQIVND (reference sequence). The CDR3 DNA reads as TGTGCCAGTAGTTCCCAAGCGGGGAATCCCTACGAGCAGTACTTC. This translates into CASSSQAGNPYEQYF.

The chain combines TRBV10-3 with TRBJ1-5; no clear D gene. The CDR3 is made up of 13 amino acids. Germline CDR1 ENHRY, CDR2 SYGVKD. The germline V and J ends were trimmed by 7 bases and 3 bases, with 10 bases remaining between them. CDR3: CAIKDGPNQPQHF. The CDR3 DNA is TGTGCCATCAAGGACGGGCCCAATCAGCCCCAGCATTTT.

The chain is built from TRBV5-1 and TRBJ2-5; no clear D gene. Germline CDR1 and CDR2: SGHRS and YFSETQ. This CDR3 is built from 11 residues. Trimming shortened V by 4 bases and J by 7 bases, and 8 bases separated the two germline ends. CDR3 loop: CASSLTGTQYF. The CDR3 bases are TGCGCCAGCAGCCTCACCGGGACCCAGTACTTC.

This sequence joins TRBV5-1 and TRBJ1-4; 7 nucleotides line up with TRBD1. CDR1 SGHRS and CDR2 YFSETQ come from the germline V gene. J lost 2 bases, V lost 0 bases, and 7 bases had no gene match. The CDR3 extends over 17 amino acids. The CDR3 protein is CASSLGPGTATNEKLFF. Written as DNA, the CDR3 is TGCGCCAGCAGCTTGGGCCCCGGGACAGCCACTAATGAAAAACTGTTTTTT.

This chain connects TRBV7-8 to TRBJ1-5, with D possibly matching TRBD1 (5 bases). V shed 6 bases and J shed 9 bases, with 12 bases lying between them. The CDR3 contains 12 residues. Germline V CDR1 and CDR2: SGHVS, FQNEAQ. This CDR3 reads CASSYHRGPQHF. The CDR3 region has the DNA TGTGCCAGCAGTTACCATAGGGGGCCCCAGCATTTT.

The genes are TRBV6-5 and TRBJ1-2; perhaps TRBD1 as D (6 bases). The germline V gene has CDR1 MNHEY and CDR2 SVGAGI. There are 15 residues in the CDR3. V was shortened by 5 bases and J by 0 bases, with 13 bases between the two germline ends. The CDR3 sequence is CASSLEGGSNYGYTF. The CDR3 region has the DNA TGTGCCAGCAGTCTAGAGGGGGGTTCTAACTATGGCTACACCTTC.

This chain joins TRBV19 and TRBJ2-2; D call uncertain. The CDR3 contains 20 residues. V gave up 4 bases and J gave up 0 bases, with 24 bases separating them. Germline V gene lookup returns CDR1 LNHDA and CDR2 SQIVND (reference sequence). Here the CDR3 DNA reads TGTGCCAGTAGTAAATTCCCGGTCGGGTCTGCCCCCTCGAACACCGGGGAGCTGTTTTTT. Its protein is CASSKFPVGSAPSNTGELFF.

V is TRBV10-2 and J is TRBJ2-2; a weak D match, TRBD2 (6 bases). With 6 bases removed from V and 3 bases from J, the gap between germline ends came to 20 bases. Germline-derived CDR1 and CDR2 are WSHSY and SAAADI. The CDR3 sequence is 17 residues long. This CDR3 is CASRAPEASEYTGELFF. The CDR3 coding sequence is TGCGCCAGCAGGGCCCCTGAGGCTAGCGAATACACCGGGGAGCTGTTTTTT.

This chain uses TRBV6-1 with TRBJ2-3, with a weak D call TRBD1 (7 bases). CDR3 size: 16 residues. Germline assignment: CDR1 MNHNS and CDR2 SASEGT. V was clipped by 3 bases and J by 1 base, with 14 bases between them. The CDR3 spells CASSEARGVGTDTQYF. The CDR3 nucleotides are TGTGCCAGCAGTGAGGCCAGGGGGGTAGGCACAGATACGCAGTATTTT.